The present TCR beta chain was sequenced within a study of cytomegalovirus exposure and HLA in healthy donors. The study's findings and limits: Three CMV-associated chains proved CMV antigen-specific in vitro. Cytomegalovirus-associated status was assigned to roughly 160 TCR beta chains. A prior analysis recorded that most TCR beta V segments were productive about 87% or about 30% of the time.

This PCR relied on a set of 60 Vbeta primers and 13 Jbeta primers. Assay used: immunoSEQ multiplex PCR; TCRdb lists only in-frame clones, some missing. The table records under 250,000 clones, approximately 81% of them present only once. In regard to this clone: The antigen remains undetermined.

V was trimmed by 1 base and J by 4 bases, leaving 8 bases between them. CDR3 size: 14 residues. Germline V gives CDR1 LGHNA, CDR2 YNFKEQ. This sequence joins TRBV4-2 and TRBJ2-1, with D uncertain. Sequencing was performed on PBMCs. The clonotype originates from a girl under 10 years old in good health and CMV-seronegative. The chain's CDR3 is CASSQVLLYNEQFF. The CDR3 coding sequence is TGTGCCAGCAGCCAAGTACTACTTTACAATGAGCAGTTCTTC.